The 5 T cell receptor beta chains in this list originate from one sample, sequenced in a study of blood T cell repertoires in COVID-19. Libraries were prepared by immunoSEQ multiplex PCR; TCRdb keeps only in-frame clonotypes and omits some of them. The sample lists fewer than 400,000 clones, roughly 88% occurring once. The sequencing input was peripheral blood. All receptors come from a woman aged 25-40 years with COVID-19, enrolled during active disease.

The chain carries TRBV7-8 and TRBJ2-1; TRBD1 matches at 7 bases. The CDR3 is 15 amino acids. The V gene end was trimmed by 1 base and the J gene end by 7 bases; junction bases not matched to a gene: 7. Germline CDR1 is SGHVS and CDR2 is FQNEAQ. DNA of the CDR3: TGTGCCAGCAGCTTAGTCAGGGACAGCACAAATGAGCAGTTCTTC. Amino acid sequence: CASSLVRDSTNEQFF.

The chain links TRBV30 to TRBJ2-2; a possible D gene is TRBD1 (5 bases). V dropped 0 bases and J dropped 1 base, with 12 bases sitting between them. This CDR3 is built from 16 residues. The germline CDR1 and CDR2 sequences are GTSNPN and SVGIG (reference sequence). CDR3: CAWSVPRQQNTGELFF. CDR3 coding DNA: TGTGCCTGGAGTGTACCCCGACAGCAGAACACCGGGGAGCTGTTTTTT. Complete variable domain (other parts from reference TRBV30 and TRBJ2-2): SQTIHQWPATLVQPVGSPLSLECTVEGTSNPNLYWYRQAAGRGLQLLFYSVGIGQISSEVPQNLSASRPQDRQFILSSKKLLLSDSGFYLCAWSVPRQQNTGELFFGEGSRLTVL.

The CDR3 nucleotides read TGCGCCAGCAGCCCCCGGATAGCGGGAGGTACAGATACGCAGTATTTT. As protein: CASSPRIAGGTDTQYF. This chain links TRBV4-1 with TRBJ2-3; TRBD2 agrees at 10 bases. With V trimmed by 4 bases and J by 3 bases, 7 bases remained unmatched. Germline lookup yields CDR1 MGHRA and CDR2 YSYEKL. The length of the CDR3 is 16 residues.

The rearrangement joins TRBV5-5 to TRBJ1-5; 7 bases agree with TRBD1. CDR1 and CDR2 from the germline V gene are SGHKS and YYEKEE (reference sequence). Trimming took 3 bases from V and 4 from J; bases not matched to a gene: 1. The CDR3 covers 13 residues. Here the CDR3 reads CASSWDSNQPQHF. The CDR3 bases are TGTGCCAGCAGCTGGGACAGTAATCAGCCCCAGCATTTT.

This chain links TRBV27 with TRBJ2-5; 8 bases line up with TRBD2. CDR1 MNHEY and CDR2 SMNVEV come from the germline V gene (reference sequence). CDR3 length: 14 amino acids. With V trimmed by 5 bases and J by 5 bases, 7 bases remained unmatched. The CDR3 sequence: CASSPGLVVETQYF. CDR3 bases: TGTGCCAGCAGTCCGGGACTAGTAGTTGAGACCCAGTACTTC.